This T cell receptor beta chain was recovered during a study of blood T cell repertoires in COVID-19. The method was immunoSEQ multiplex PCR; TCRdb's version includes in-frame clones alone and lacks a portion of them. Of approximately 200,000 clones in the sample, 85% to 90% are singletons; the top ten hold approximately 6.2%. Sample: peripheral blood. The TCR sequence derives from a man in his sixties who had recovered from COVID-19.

The CDR3 spells CASSQDRNTEAFF. The CDR3 DNA reads as TGCGCCAGCAGCCAAGACAGAAACACTGAAGCTTTCTTT. The V and J genes are TRBV4-3 and TRBJ1-1; the D is unclear. The CDR3 consists of 13 residues. Deletions cut 0 bases from V and 2 bases from J, with 4 bases between. Germline V gene data show CDR1 as LGHNA and CDR2 as YSLEER.